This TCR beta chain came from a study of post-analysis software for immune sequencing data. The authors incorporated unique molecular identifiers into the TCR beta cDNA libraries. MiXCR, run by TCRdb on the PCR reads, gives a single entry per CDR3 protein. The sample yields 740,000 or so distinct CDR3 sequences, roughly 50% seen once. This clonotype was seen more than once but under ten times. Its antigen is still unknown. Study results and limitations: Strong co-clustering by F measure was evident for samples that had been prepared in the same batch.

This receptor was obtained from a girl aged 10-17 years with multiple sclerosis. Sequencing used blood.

This CDR3 reads CSVGLRTQYF. CDR3 nucleotides: TGCAGCGTAGGATTGAGGACCCAGTACTTC. The chain uses TRBV29-1 and TRBJ2-5; D unresolved. The CDR3 runs to 10 residues. The V end lost 6 bases, the J end lost 7 bases, and 9 bases lay between the germline ends. Germline CDR1 SQVTM, CDR2 ANQGSEA.